These T cell receptor beta chains were read from a single sample in a study of cytomegalovirus exposure and HLA in healthy donors. Here immunoSEQ multiplex PCR was the method, and the copy in TCRdb shows in-frame clones only, minus some. Recorded here are roughly 51,000 clones; the top ten clones represent 6% to 7%. The specimen was PBMCs. These receptors all come from a male donor in good health and CMV-seropositive. CDR3s leave out the opening cysteine and the closing phenylalanine or tryptophan.

TRBJ1-5,TRBV2,ASSGTGGYQPQH
TRBJ1-5,TRBV28,ASSLGAQVRPPQH
TRBJ1-1,TRBV19,ASTKNTEAF
TRBJ1-1,TRBV29-1,SVEDLGVQGSNTEAF
TRBJ1-1,TRBV18,ASSPRDRLMNTEAF
TRBJ1-1,TRBV7-2,ASSLETGRRTEAF
TRBJ1-4,TRBV28,ASSLRGGSEKLF
TRBJ1-1,TRBV27,ASSLLGRDTEAF
TRBJ2-3,TRBV7-9,ASSPRTSGGPTDTQY
TRBJ2-1,TRBV6-1,ATRFSGHNEQF
TRBJ1-5,TRBV7-8,ASSRQDRGPWQPQH
TRBJ2-2,TRBV7-9,ASTPFADTGELF
TRBJ1-6,TRBV19,ASSNGRSPLH
TRBJ2-7,TRBV7-9,ASSFGGGDMYPYEQY
TRBJ1-2,TRBV7-3,ASSQTGSDGYT
TRBJ2-7,TRBV28,ASTPPRRGTSSYEQY
TRBJ1-2,TRBV5-1,ASSPGWDYGYT
TRBJ1-2,TRBV5-1,ASSLPDSYGYT
TRBJ1-2,TRBV4-1,ASSQDRRGSGGYT
TRBJ1-2,TRBV19,ASSASGRYYGYT
TRBJ1-1,TRBV19,ASSIPTGTPEAF
TRBJ2-7,TRBV10-3,ATRGGETYEQY
TRBJ1-5,TRBV21-1,ASILLWQANQPQH
TRBJ2-3,TRBV28,ASSLRTSGGITDTQY
TRBJ1-4,TRBV2,ASSDREGEKLF